This T cell receptor beta chain comes out of a study of blood T cell repertoires in COVID-19 (dated by TCRdb to about 2020). A note on the overall study: The collaborator samples originated in the United States, Italy and Spain and spanned the acute and convalescent phases of COVID-19. The prospective study material was composed of cDNA or gDNA derived from T cells, B-cell-depleted T cells, or PBMCs. Deeply sampled blood TCRbeta repertoires from subjects exposed to, actively infected with, or recovered from COVID-19 were included in the dataset. The repertoires were released in a freely available public database meant as a resource for research on the immune response to SARS-CoV-2. Samples were obtained from the ongoing ImmuneRACE study (first 160 participants) and from 1,000 to 1,500 subjects provided by 6 global collaborators. A de-identified subject ID, COVID-19 status, age in years and sex were almost always included in the sample metadata. Where available, HLA class I and class II types were taken from metadata supplied by the sample provider and were not determined by assay-based typing. Paper-wide results and their limitations: The quantity of clinical and demographic metadata differed by source and by participant and was supplied without curation.

Participants in the prospective study were aged about 18 to 95 years, lived in more than 20 United States geographic areas, and enrolled through a virtual design. In the prospective study, participants were assigned to cohorts based on the clinical history participants reported in a screening survey and a study questionnaire. ImmuneRACE Cohort 3 recovered participants were defined by two consecutive negative NP/OP PCR tests, healthcare professional clearance, or symptom resolution. In the prospective study, whole blood, serum and a nasopharyngeal or oropharyngeal swab were collected from each participant by mobile phlebotomists. Over an approximately two-month period, participants in the prospective study had the option of providing additional blood draws and questionnaires. Before DNA extraction, prospective study blood samples were shipped either frozen or at room temperature. Note on this clone: No antigen is known for it. Base qualities were left out, and no much larger clone turns up one base away.

V was cut back by 6 bases and J by 2 bases, leaving a gap of 23 bases between them. The CDR3 numbers 17 residues from cysteine through phenylalanine. CDR3 DNA is the only sequence kept; it has 51 bases, read in frame from the first base. As encoded in the germline V gene (reference sequence), CDR1 is MNHEY while CDR2 is SMNVEV. The immunoSEQ Assay, a bias-controlled multiplex PCR, was used to amplify TCRbeta CDR3 regions from genomic DNA. From the authors' description of their analysis: Nucleated cell counts per sample were estimated from amplification of reference gene primers within the assay. Sequence reads were collapsed and filtered to measure the absolute abundance of every unique TCRbeta CDR3 rearrangement. Productive Simpson clonality was computed per sample as the square root of Simpson's diversity index over productive rearrangements. Drawn from immuneACCESS, this table holds only the in-frame rearrangements with V and J called that TCRdb kept. Clones are partly lost; checked studies trace under half to an unresolved V gene and leave the rest unexplained. V and J calls and clone size follow that table, whereas D and trimming were derived from the DNA. The sample includes about 350,000 clones, with approximately 84% observed a single time. About 0.93% of the sample is held by the ten biggest clonotypes.

Rearrangement joined TRBV27 to TRBJ2-7, and possibly TRBD2, on 6 matching bases. The clonotype originates from a woman aged 25 to 39 who had recovered from COVID-19. The specimen sequenced was PBMCs or T cells enriched from blood (not recorded which). The CDR3 corresponds to CASRPTLRDSATYEQYF. DNA sequence: TGTGCCAGCAGGCCAACCCTCCGGGACTCCGCAACCTACGAGCAGTACTTC.